What follows is one TCR beta chain and its context. Compared with the rest of its sample, this clonotype is medium-sized (0.01 to 0.1%). The antigen it recognizes is unknown. No clone much larger than this one lies a single base away; base qualities are absent. The time point label on this specimen signifies: newly diagnosed GD, antithyroid drugs for less than 3 months. For both TCR sequencing and RNA sequencing, RNA was extracted from PBMCs using TRIzol. The diagnosis of Graves' disease was made according to American Thyroid Association guidelines. The patients came from an endocrinology department in Xi'an, China. Each patient gave 8.5 to 9.5 milliliters of peripheral blood, collected in an EDTA anticoagulant tube. Ficoll Paque Plus density gradient separation was used to isolate PBMCs, and no additional T cell sorting was done. An Agilent 2100 Bioanalyzer and agarose gel were used to check RNA quality, and a NanoDrop 2000 was used to measure RNA concentration.

The method behind the library was multiplex PCR. Sequencing was carried out with an Illumina HiSeq 4000. CDR3 regions were amplified by Arm-PCR with iRepertoire HTBI primers to construct TCR beta libraries. Gel purification was performed on PCR products prior to sequencing. The original pipeline was this. Across samples, roughly 60 TRBV and 12 to 15 TRBJ segments were identified and used for gene usage analysis of CDR3 amino acid clonotypes. Filtered high-quality paired reads were merged into contigs using COPE and FqMerger. BLAST was used to align contigs to IMGT TRBV, TRBD and TRBJ reference genes, and CDR3 was defined according to IMGT. Any clonotype with a frequency above 0.1% was counted as a highly expanded clone. Shannon entropy served as the measure of repertoire diversity, while the Gini coefficient captured V-J evenness. Clonotypes shared by more than one individual were considered public. Clones were called with MiXCR by TCRdb after fastp trimmed the public reads at Q25, and only in-frame beta chains were retained. Rows are combined by CDR3 protein, so each entry shows the most common genes and DNA. The V and J calls reflect TCRdb's pipeline rather than the authors' work. For this sample the table gives over 500,000 distinct CDR3 sequences, of which about 15% were detected only once. Around 12% of the sample belongs to the ten largest clones.

The CDR3 runs 12 amino acids, cysteine and phenylalanine included. Kept here is only the CDR3 DNA, which spans 36 bases and is read in frame from base 1. The germline V gene encodes CDR1 SGHTA and CDR2 FQGTGA. At the junction V is shortened by 5 bases and J by 7 bases, with 9 bases in between. This entry belongs to a study of regulatory T cells in long-lasting Graves disease (dated by TCRdb to about 2021). General notes on the study: Newly diagnosed Graves' disease patients had taken antithyroid drugs for less than 3 months. Persistent Graves' disease patients were compared with newly diagnosed Graves' disease patients by peripheral blood TCR sequencing and RNA sequencing. The study was conducted in China and was registered as a clinical trial. A total of some 35 samples underwent TCR sequencing, from around 13 patients with persistent Graves' disease and 20 or so patients with newly diagnosed Graves' disease. Study-wide findings and limitations: Persistent Graves' disease patients showed lower TCR Shannon entropy and fewer highly expanded clones than newly diagnosed patients, suggesting clonal expansion. Only the TCR beta chain was sequenced and analyzed. TRBV28, TRBJ1-2 and TRBJ2-5 were preferentially used in persistent disease, while TRBV20-1 and TRBJ2-1 were favored in newly diagnosed disease. A larger number of public clonotypes was shared among persistent patients (approximately 3,000) than among newly diagnosed patients (roughly 1,000). Only peripheral blood was studied, because thyroid tissue, the primary lesion, was inaccessible. The authors noted that the small sample size was a limitation that may lower accuracy.

These data are also associated with another study on T cells in Graves' hyperthyroidism and ophthalmopathy. The second study, in turn, reports: Stable Graves' hyperthyroidism was defined as the absence of progression to ophthalmopathy over 18 months of follow-up. Hyperthyroidism patients were newly diagnosed, with disease duration under 2 months, and aged 18 to 65 years. The study excluded patients with uncontrolled infections, other autoimmune diseases, pregnancy or lactation. Diagnoses were based on clinical symptoms, serum thyroxine and TRAb, thyroid ultrasound and orbital computed tomography. The first round of RT-PCR for the TCR CDR3 was performed with the HTBI primer set and the Qiagen OneStep RT-PCR kit. Most expanded thyroid clonotypes (frequency above 0.001) were also detected in blood, a finding suggesting that blood repertoires may reflect thyroid immune responses. A 13 V-J signature model separated ophthalmopathy from stable hyperthyroidism, with roughly 88% sensitivity and about 81% specificity in cross-validation and 80%/75% in testing. In validation, progression to ophthalmopathy was predicted by the model with almost 71% sensitivity and around 75% specificity, a median of roughly 6 months before onset. To identify TCR V-J signatures that set the groups apart, the researchers used a discovery cohort of about a hundred patients, made up of 40 to 45 with Graves' ophthalmopathy and 57 with stable Graves' hyperthyroidism. Prospective prediction of ophthalmopathy was tested in an independent validation cohort of 18 to 20 hyperthyroidism patients and 15 to 17 patients who later progressed to ophthalmopathy. The 100 discovery patients were divided at random into training and test sets in a 7:3 ratio. The study also compared thyroid tissue and blood T-cell repertoires from five or six Graves' hyperthyroidism patients. After blood sampling, hyperthyroidism patients were treated with methimazole at a starting dose of 30 mg daily, and ophthalmopathy patients were treated with high-dose intravenous methylprednisolone. Libraries were constructed in a second round of multiplex PCR, after which size selection and purification were carried out. Sequencing of the libraries was done on an Illumina HiSeq2000 using paired-end 100 bp reads. Raw data were processed with SOAPnuke, discarding reads with adapters, uncalled bases, mean Phred below 15, or no exact constant-primer or identifier match. High-quality paired reads were merged with COPE v1.2.5, and unique nucleotide sequences were defined as clonotypes. MiTCR v1.1 was used to align the clonotypes against IMGT TRBV, TRBD and TRBJ reference segments. The analysis included only V-J combinations with a frequency above 0.0001, which together covered approximately 99% of the repertoires. The TCS score was defined as F50 (clonal expansion) divided by E x V (chaos), with BLOSUM62-based TCRdist calculated between CDR3 peptides within each V-J. Welch's t-statistics and random forest reduced approximately 520 V-J features to 13, which were used in a naive Bayes classifier (R e1071). Sample size was not statistically predetermined, and blinding of investigators to group allocation was not performed. TCR Vbeta CDR3 sequencing of approximately 140 peripheral blood samples (over 40 ophthalmopathy, about 80 hyperthyroidism and roughly 17 progressor patients) is reported in the paper.

This TCR was sampled from a man aged 18 to 30 with Graves disease. Donor details come from another sample of the same person, matched by shared clones. Sequenced material: peripheral blood mononuclear cells (PBMCs), taken at new diagnosis, from a patient treated with antithyroid drugs. The chain employs TRBV7-3 and TRBJ2-1; the D gene lacks a confident call. At the DNA level, the sequence is TGTGCCAGCAGCCCCAAGGGTAATGAGCAGTTCTTC. Translated, this gives CASSPKGNEQFF.